This TCR beta chain stems from a study of T cells after yellow fever vaccination. Study-wide results and limits: Contamination by abundant bulk-population clonotypes could be present in FACS-sorted repertoires. Post-booster repertoires again held most primary-vaccination clones (about 96% CD4, over 80% CD8).

V gave up 2 bases and J gave up 2 bases, with 11 bases separating them. The CDR3 spans 15 residues. Germline V CDR1 and CDR2: MGHRA, YSYEKL. For TCR, cDNA came from 5'RACE template switching, which added a universal primer site and UMIs. TCRdb ran MiXCR on the 5' RACE reads and lists one entry per CDR3 protein. The sample records some 350,000 distinct CDR3 sequences, approximately 4% being singletons. This clonotype was observed at least ten times. The target antigen is unknown. The sequencing here drew on PBMCs, taken 5 days after the yellow fever booster vaccination. This receptor was identified in a man aged 18 to 30 who received the YFV17D yellow fever vaccine. The rearrangement links TRBV4-1 to TRBJ2-3; possibly TRBD1 or TRBD2 for D (5 bases each). The CDR3 region is CASSQPGQPTDTQYF. As DNA, the CDR3 is TGCGCCAGCAGCCAACCGGGGCAGCCCACAGATACGCAGTATTTT.